The T cell receptor beta chain described here comes from a study of regulatory T cells in long-lasting Graves disease. The time point is: newly diagnosed GD, antithyroid drugs for less than 3 months. Following extraction of RNA from PBMCs, that RNA was used to make the TCR library. CDR3 regions were amplified by Arm-PCR using iRepertoire HTBI primers to build TCR beta libraries. TCRdb re-called the multiplex PCR reads with MiXCR, one entry per CDR3 protein. In the table there are about 470,000 distinct CDR3 sequences, around 15% of which are singletons. There are a few counts of this clonotype. Germline CDR1 and CDR2: DFQATT and SNEGSKA (reference sequence). The CDR3 loop spans 13 amino acids. Trimming removed 3 bases from V and 7 bases from J; junction bases left unmatched: 5. These records were also assigned to another study, of T cells in Graves' hyperthyroidism and ophthalmopathy. Per that study: Graves' hyperthyroidism is called stable when ophthalmopathy does not progress within 18 months. Newly diagnosed hyperthyroidism patients aged 18 to 65 years had disease lasting under 2 months. During a first-round RT-PCR of the TCR CDR3, the HTBI primer set was used. Ophthalmopathy, which appeared later, was predicted by the model a median roughly 6.6 months before onset.

This chain connects TRBV20-1 to TRBJ2-2; 7 bases align to TRBD2. The sample was peripheral blood mononuclear cells (PBMCs), taken at new diagnosis, from a patient treated with antithyroid drugs. This TCR was sampled from a man aged 40-50 years with Graves disease. In nucleotides, the CDR3 is TGCAGTGCTAGTCGGGAGGTTGGCGGGGAGCTGTTTTTT. Its translation: CSASREVGGELFF.